The T cell receptor (beta chain) under discussion was sequenced for a study of blood T cell repertoires in COVID-19. Using immunoSEQ multiplex PCR, the repertoire was profiled, and TCRdb retains in-frame clones only, with some absent. The top ten hold roughly 8.3% of the sample, which has approximately 530,000 clones, around 90% seen once. On this clone: The junction does not match germline at one end; this may be a read error.

The CDR3 length is 20 residues. Germline V gene sequence: CDR1 MNHNS, CDR2 SASEGT. J is TRBJ2-1 and V is TRBV6-1; 11 bases map to TRBD2. Sequencing was carried out using peripheral blood. The receptor was derived from a woman aged 45 to 65 with COVID-19, enrolled during active disease. CDR3 DNA: TGTGCCAGCAGTAAAGCACCCTATAGCGGGGGGGCCTACTCCTACAATGAGCAGTTCTTC. Protein: CASSKAPYSGGAYSYNEQFF.